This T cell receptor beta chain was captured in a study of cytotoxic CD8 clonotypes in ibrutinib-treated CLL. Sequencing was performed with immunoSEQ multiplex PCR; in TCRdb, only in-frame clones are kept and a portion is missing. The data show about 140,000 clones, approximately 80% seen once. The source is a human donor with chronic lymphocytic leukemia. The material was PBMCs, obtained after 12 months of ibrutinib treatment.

The CDR3 nucleotides read TGTGCCAGCAGTTTATGGGGTAGGACTGAAGCTTTCTTT. Its translation: CASSLWGRTEAFF. The chain uses TRBV27 and TRBJ1-1; D remains unclear. V lost 1 base, J lost 5 bases, and 8 bases lay in between. This CDR3 region has 13 residues. Germline CDR1 MNHEY, CDR2 SMNVEV (reference sequence).